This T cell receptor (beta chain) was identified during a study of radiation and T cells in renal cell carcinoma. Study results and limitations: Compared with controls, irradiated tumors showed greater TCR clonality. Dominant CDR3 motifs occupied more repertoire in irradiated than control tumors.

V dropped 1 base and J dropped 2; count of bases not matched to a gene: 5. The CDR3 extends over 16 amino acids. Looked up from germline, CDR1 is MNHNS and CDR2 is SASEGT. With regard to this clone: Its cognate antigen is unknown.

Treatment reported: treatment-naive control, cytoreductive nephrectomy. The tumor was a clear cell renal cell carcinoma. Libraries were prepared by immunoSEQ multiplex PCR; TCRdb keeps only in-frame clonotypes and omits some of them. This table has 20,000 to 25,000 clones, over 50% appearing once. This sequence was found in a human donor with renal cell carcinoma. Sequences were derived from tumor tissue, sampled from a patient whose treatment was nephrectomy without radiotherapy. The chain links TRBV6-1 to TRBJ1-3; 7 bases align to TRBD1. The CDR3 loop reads CASSEGYRGTGNTIYF. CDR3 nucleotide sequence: TGTGCCAGCAGTGAAGGATACAGGGGAACTGGAAACACCATATATTTT.